This T cell receptor beta chain was captured by sequencing in a study of long-term antiretroviral therapy in people with HIV. Each HIV-infected participant was given treatment in the United States. Held in samples before DNA extraction were roughly 0.9-11 million cryopreserved PBMC. Trimming left V 0 bases short and J 4 bases short, with 6 bases between. The CDR3 is made up of 13 amino acids. CDR1 and CDR2 (germline): SGHTA, FQGNSA. With survey level as its setting, the immunoSEQ assay was v3.0. Method: immunoSEQ multiplex PCR; TCRdb's copy keeps in-frame clones and lacks some. Of roughly 14,000 clones listed, approximately 86% are singletons.

Sequencing was performed on unsorted PBMCs, taken more than 2.2 years before starting antiretroviral therapy. The V gene is TRBV7-2, the J gene TRBJ1-2; no firm D call. The TCR comes from a woman aged 25 to 39 with HIV. CDR3: CASSLARLYGYTF. CDR3 sequence (DNA): TGTGCCAGCAGCTTAGCCAGACTCTATGGCTACACCTTC.